A selection of T cell receptor beta chains follows, all from one sample in a study of T cell changes during pregnancy in multiple sclerosis. Generated by immunoSEQ multiplex PCR, the TCRdb table keeps only in-frame clones and is missing some. The sample comprises fewer than 75,000 clones, 75% to 95% of which are singletons, and approximately 5% rests with the top ten. The material was CD8+ T cells from peripheral blood mononuclear cells, obtained before pregnancy. These receptors all come from a female donor with multiple sclerosis, enrolled in a pregnancy study. The conserved cysteine and the conserved F or W are not part of the CDR3 here. Each record gives: clone size, J gene, V gene, CDR3 protein. The size entry is marked missing in some rows and otherwise reads once, few, many or a size class.

clone_size: NA
j_call: TRBJ1-1
v_call: TRBV5-5
cdr3_aa: ASSLVTGDWAF

clone_size: NA
j_call: TRBJ1-1
v_call: TRBV11-2
cdr3_aa: ASSRTGTEAF

clone_size: NA
j_call: TRBJ1-6
v_call: TRBV7-6
cdr3_aa: ASSPASSTGPLH

clone_size: NA
j_call: TRBJ1-1
v_call: TRBV5-5
cdr3_aa: ASSSTGTLYTEAF

clone_size: NA
j_call: TRBJ2-5
v_call: TRBV9
cdr3_aa: ASSVDGSGGETQY

clone_size: NA
j_call: TRBJ2-7
v_call: TRBV5-1
cdr3_aa: ASSFQGQGYEQY

clone_size: few
j_call: TRBJ2-1
v_call: TRBV7-9
cdr3_aa: ASSRNLEEQF

clone_size: NA
j_call: TRBJ2-7
v_call: TRBV7-8
cdr3_aa: ASSLVSAGYEQY

clone_size: NA
j_call: TRBJ1-2
v_call: TRBV19
cdr3_aa: ASSMGQGAWGYT

clone_size: NA
j_call: TRBJ2-7
v_call: TRBV19
cdr3_aa: ASTPGSGGSYEQY

clone_size: NA
j_call: TRBJ2-1
v_call: TRBV4-2
cdr3_aa: ASSQGPGDSGNEQF

clone_size: NA
j_call: TRBJ2-5
v_call: TRBV13
cdr3_aa: ASSFRGDQETQY

clone_size: NA
j_call: TRBJ1-1
v_call: TRBV19
cdr3_aa: ASSIGAGENTEAF

clone_size: NA
j_call: TRBJ1-4
v_call: TRBV15
cdr3_aa: ATSRKGRGEKLF

clone_size: NA
j_call: TRBJ2-1
v_call: TRBV9
cdr3_aa: ASSNPSGGGGGYNEQF

clone_size: once
j_call: TRBJ2-1
v_call: TRBV10-1
cdr3_aa: ASSEDTYRGVHCYNEQF

clone_size: once
j_call: TRBJ2-7
v_call: TRBV6-1
cdr3_aa: ASRNRGPYEQY

clone_size: NA
j_call: TRBJ2-3
v_call: TRBV10-3
cdr3_aa: AISNLLAGSTDTQY

clone_size: NA
j_call: TRBJ2-2
v_call: TRBV2
cdr3_aa: ASSEALRGPRANTGELF

clone_size: few
j_call: TRBJ1-1
v_call: TRBV6-5
cdr3_aa: ASSPGQRGSEAF

clone_size: NA
j_call: TRBJ2-1
v_call: TRBV5-1
cdr3_aa: ASSLLFIGGERSYNEQF

clone_size: NA
j_call: TRBJ1-2
v_call: TRBV14
cdr3_aa: ASKPEGFGNYGYT

clone_size: NA
j_call: TRBJ1-6
v_call: TRBV19
cdr3_aa: ATTASGSSYNSPLH

clone_size: NA
j_call: TRBJ1-2
v_call: TRBV11-2
cdr3_aa: ASNPIITGAQNYGYT